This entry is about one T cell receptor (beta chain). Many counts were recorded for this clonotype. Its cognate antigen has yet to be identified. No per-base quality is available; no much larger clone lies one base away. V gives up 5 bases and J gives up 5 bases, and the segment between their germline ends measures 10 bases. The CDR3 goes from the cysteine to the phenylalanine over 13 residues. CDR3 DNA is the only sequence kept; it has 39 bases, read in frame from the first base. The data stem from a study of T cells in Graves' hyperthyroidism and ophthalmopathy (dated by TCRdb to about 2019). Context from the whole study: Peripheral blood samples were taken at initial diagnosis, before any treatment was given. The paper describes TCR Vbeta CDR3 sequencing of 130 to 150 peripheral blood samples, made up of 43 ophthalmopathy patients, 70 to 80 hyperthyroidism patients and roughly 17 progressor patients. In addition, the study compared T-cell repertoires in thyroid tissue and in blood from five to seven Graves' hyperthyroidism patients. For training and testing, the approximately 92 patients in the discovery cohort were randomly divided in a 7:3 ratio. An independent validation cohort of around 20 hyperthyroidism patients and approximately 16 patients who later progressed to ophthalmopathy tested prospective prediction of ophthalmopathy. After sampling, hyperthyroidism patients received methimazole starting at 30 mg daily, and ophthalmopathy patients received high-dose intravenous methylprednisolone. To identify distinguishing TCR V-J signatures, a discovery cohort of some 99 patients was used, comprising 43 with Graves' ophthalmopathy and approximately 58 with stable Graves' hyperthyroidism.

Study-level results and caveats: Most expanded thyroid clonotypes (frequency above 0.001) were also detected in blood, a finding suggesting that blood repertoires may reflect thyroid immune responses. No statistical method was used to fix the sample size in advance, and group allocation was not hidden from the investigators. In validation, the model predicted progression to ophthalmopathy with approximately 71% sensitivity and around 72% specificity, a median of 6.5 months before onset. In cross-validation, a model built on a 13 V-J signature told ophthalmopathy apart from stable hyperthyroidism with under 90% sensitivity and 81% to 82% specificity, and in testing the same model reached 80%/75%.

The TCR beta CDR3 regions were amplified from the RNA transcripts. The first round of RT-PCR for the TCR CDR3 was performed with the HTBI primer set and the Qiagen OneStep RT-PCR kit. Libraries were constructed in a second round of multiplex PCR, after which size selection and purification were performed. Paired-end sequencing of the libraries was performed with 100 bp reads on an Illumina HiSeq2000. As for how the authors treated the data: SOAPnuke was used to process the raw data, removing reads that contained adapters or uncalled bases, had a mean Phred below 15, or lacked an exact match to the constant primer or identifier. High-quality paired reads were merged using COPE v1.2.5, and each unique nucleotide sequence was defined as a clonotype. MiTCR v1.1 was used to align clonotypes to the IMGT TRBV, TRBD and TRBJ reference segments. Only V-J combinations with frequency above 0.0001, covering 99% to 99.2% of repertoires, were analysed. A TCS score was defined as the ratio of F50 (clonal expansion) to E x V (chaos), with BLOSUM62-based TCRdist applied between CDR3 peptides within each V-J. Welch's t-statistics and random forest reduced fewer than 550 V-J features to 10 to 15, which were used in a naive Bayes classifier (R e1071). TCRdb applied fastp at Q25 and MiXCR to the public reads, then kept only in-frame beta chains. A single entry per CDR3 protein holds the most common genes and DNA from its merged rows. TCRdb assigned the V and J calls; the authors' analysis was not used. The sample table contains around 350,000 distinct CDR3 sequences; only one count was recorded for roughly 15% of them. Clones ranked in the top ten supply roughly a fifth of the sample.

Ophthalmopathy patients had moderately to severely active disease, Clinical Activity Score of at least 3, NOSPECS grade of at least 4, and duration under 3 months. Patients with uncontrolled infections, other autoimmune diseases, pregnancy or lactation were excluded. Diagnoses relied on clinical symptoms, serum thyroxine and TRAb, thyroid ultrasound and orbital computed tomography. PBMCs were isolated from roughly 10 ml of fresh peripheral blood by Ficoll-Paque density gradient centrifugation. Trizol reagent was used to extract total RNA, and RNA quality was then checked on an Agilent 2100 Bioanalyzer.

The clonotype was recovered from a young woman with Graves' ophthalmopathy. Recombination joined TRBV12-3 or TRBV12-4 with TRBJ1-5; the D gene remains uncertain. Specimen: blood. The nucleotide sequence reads TGTGCCAGCAGTGCCACGGGTCATCAGCCCCAGCATTTT. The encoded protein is CASSATGHQPQHF.